This TCR beta chain was identified during a study of blood T cells in healthy people across ages. This clonotype was observed a single time. A second PCR of 7 to 11 cycles used a sample-barcoded 5' primer and a J-beta primer mix. One entry per CDR3 protein, called by TCRdb with MiXCR from the 5' RACE reads. The table records about 1 million distinct CDR3 sequences, about 23% of them present only once. V was shortened by 3 bases and J by 12 bases, with 17 bases between the two germline ends. This CDR3 spans 13 amino acids. CDR1 MNHNS and CDR2 SASEGT come from the germline V gene. This same sample was also part of a study on T cells of mothers and their children.

J is TRBJ1-1 and V is TRBV6-1, with unresolved D. Sequenced material: blood. The sequence was obtained from a girl aged 2 to 10 in good health. As DNA, the CDR3 is TGTGCCAGCAGTGATAGAAGCGGGGTGATGTCTTTCTTT. It codes for CASSDRSGVMSFF.